A single sample gave rise to the 18 T cell receptor beta chains below, sequenced in a study of a mutant IDH1 vaccine in newly diagnosed glioma. Their specific antigens are unknown. Generated by immunoSEQ multiplex PCR, the TCRdb table keeps only in-frame clones and is missing some. Of some 23,000 clones listed, over 75% are singletons. Specified time point: week 11, during vaccination. Each vaccine dose was 300 ug of mutant IDH1 20-mer peptide, with topical imiquimod. Sequenced here: PBMCs, sampled from a glioma patient whose treatment included an IDH1 peptide vaccine. The receptors were sampled from a woman aged 18-29 years with glioma.

The rearrangement links TRBV29-1 to TRBJ1-2; TRBD1 might be the D (5 bases). CDR3 length equals 11 residues. With 6 bases removed from V and 4 bases from J, the gap between germline ends came to 9 bases. The V gene's germline CDR1 is SQVTM and CDR2 ANQGSEA. The CDR3 reads CSVGDFYGYTF. CDR3 nucleotide sequence: TGCAGCGTGGGGGATTTCTATGGCTACACCTTC.

A note on this clone: Relative to the germline gene, one junction end is altered; a read error may explain this. The chain recombines TRBV7-7 with TRBJ2-7; TRBD1 matches 8 bases. Germline CDR1 and CDR2: SSHAT and FNYEAQ (reference sequence). The length of the CDR3 is 14 residues. CDR3 bases: TGTGCTAGCAGCCCCGGACAGGGCGGATACGAGCAGTACTTC. This sequence encodes CASSPGQGGYEQYF.

This clone was seen once. J is TRBJ2-7 and V is TRBV6-1, with 9 bases aligning to TRBD2. This CDR3 has 15 residues. CDR1 and CDR2 (germline): MNHNS, SASEGT. V shed 1 base and J 5 bases; nucleotides not matched to a gene: 6. The CDR3 coding sequence is TGTGCCAGCAGTGAAGTCAGTAGCGGGAGCAACGAGCAGTACTTC. Residues: CASSEVSSGSNEQYF.

This clone showed up just once. The rearrangement links TRBV5-6 to TRBJ2-3, with 8 bases identical to TRBD1. V trimming: 0 bases; J trimming: 3 bases; junction bases outside the gene matches: 6. Germline V gene sequence: CDR1 SGHDT, CDR2 YYEEEE. CDR3 length: 16 residues. CDR3 sequence: CASSLEQGVSTDTQYF. CDR3 coding DNA: TGTGCCAGCAGCTTGGAACAGGGGGTGTCTACAGATACGCAGTATTTT.

The sample holds one count of this clone. V gene TRBV2 combines with J gene TRBJ1-1; TRBD1 agrees at 7 bases. The CDR3 is 13 amino acids. Germline values: CDR1 SNHLY, CDR2 FYNNEI. V shed 7 bases, J shed 11 bases, and the junction held 13 bases outside the gene matches. DNA of the CDR3: TGTGCCAGCAAGGGGGCAACCGGGGGGTCTGCTTTCTTT. Protein product: CASKGATGGSAFF.

This rearrangement joins TRBV7-2 to TRBJ1-5; 9 positions match TRBD1. CDR1 is SGHTA and CDR2 is FQGNSA in the germline V gene. V lost 6 bases to trimming and J lost 8 bases; unmatched junction nucleotides: 11. The CDR3 has 15 residues. CDR3 amino acids: CASRKTGGSGEPQHF. The DNA for the CDR3 is TGTGCCAGCAGAAAGACAGGGGGATCAGGTGAGCCCCAGCATTTT.

This chain links TRBV11-2 with TRBJ1-4; D not resolved. V gave up 5 bases and J gave up 0 bases, with 13 bases separating them. Germline V gene lookup returns CDR1 SGHAT and CDR2 FQNNGV. CDR3 size: 16 residues. CDR3 nucleotide sequence: TGTGCCAGCAGCCCTAGTCTGCTGGCAACTAATGAAAAACTGTTTTTT. Translation gives CASSPSLLATNEKLFF.

The rearrangement uses TRBV28 and TRBJ1-4; 9 bases fit TRBD1. CDR1 and CDR2 from the germline V gene are MDHEN and SYDVKM. The CDR3 length is 15 residues. With V trimmed by 4 bases and J by 7 bases, 7 bases remained unmatched. The CDR3, as DNA: TGTGCCAGCAGTTCCCAGACAGGGGGGAGTGAAAAACTGTTTTTT. Amino acids: CASSSQTGGSEKLFF.

This clone was observed a few times. CDR3 sequence (DNA): TGTGCCAGCAGCCGCCAGTATAATTCACCCCTCCACTTT. Translation: CASSRQYNSPLHF. The rearrangement links TRBV5-6 to TRBJ1-6; D is undetermined. The CDR3 runs 13 residues. Trimming removed 4 bases at V and 4 bases at J, with 6 bases between. Germline V CDR1 and CDR2: SGHDT, YYEEEE.

The table lists this clone with a few counts. V and J are TRBV27 and TRBJ1-4, with D tentatively TRBD1 (5 bases). This CDR3 region has 14 residues. V lost 4 bases and J 5 bases, leaving 11 bases between the germline ends. CDR1 and CDR2 from the germline V gene are MNHEY and SMNVEV (reference sequence). The CDR3 protein is CASSSTVVNEKLFF. CDR3 in DNA: TGTGCCAGCAGTTCGACAGTAGTCAATGAAAAACTGTTTTTT.

The chain couples TRBV5-1 to TRBJ1-3; the D is unclear. The V end was cut by 1 base, the J end by 2 bases, with 13 bases between. This CDR3 is 16 amino acids long. Germline CDR1 and CDR2: SGHRS and YFSETQ. CDR3 sequence reads: CASSLNGDRTGNTIYF. The CDR3 nucleotides read TGCGCCAGCAGCTTGAACGGGGATCGGACTGGAAACACCATATATTTT. Combining the CDR3 with reference TRBV5-1 and TRBJ1-3 gives the whole variable domain KAGVTQTPRYLIKTRGQQVTLSCSPISGHRSVSWYQQTPGQGLQFLFEYFSETQRNKGNFPGRFSGRQFSNSRSEMNVSTLELGDSALYLCASSLNGDRTGNTIYFGEGSWLTVV.

The J gene is TRBJ2-5, the V gene TRBV30; TRBD1 might be the D (6 bases). From germline, CDR1 is GTSNPN and CDR2 SVGIG (reference sequence). Trimming pared 5 bases from V and 3 bases from J, leaving 13 bases between. This CDR3 is built from 13 residues. In DNA form, the CDR3 reads TGTGCCTGGTATCCCAGGGGAAAAGAGACCCAGTACTTC. It yields the protein CAWYPRGKETQYF.

This chain connects TRBV25-1 to TRBJ1-2; 11 nucleotides match TRBD1. This CDR3 spans 18 amino acids. Germline V gene data show CDR1 as MGHDK and CDR2 as SYGVNS. J gave up 5 bases and V 5 bases, and 16 bases lay outside the gene matches. DNA of the CDR3: TGTGCCAGCAGTCCCAAACTCCCGGGACAGGGGGAGAATTATGGCTACACCTTC. Its translation is CASSPKLPGQGENYGYTF.

This chain uses TRBV15 with TRBJ1-5; D perhaps matches TRBD1 (5 bases). Germline-derived CDR1 and CDR2 are LNHNV and YYDKDF (reference sequence). Trimming stripped 5 bases from V and 4 bases from J, with 15 bases between. CDR3 size: 15 residues. The CDR3 region is CATSVGTLGNQPQHF. As DNA, the CDR3 is TGTGCCACCAGCGTCGGGACCCTGGGGAATCAGCCCCAGCATTTT.

The V and J genes are TRBV6-1 and TRBJ2-5; the D call may be TRBD1 or TRBD2 (5 bases each). Trimming pared 1 base from V and 0 bases from J, leaving 18 bases between. CDR1 and CDR2 from the germline V gene are MNHNS and SASEGT. The CDR3 is made up of 18 amino acids. The CDR3 nucleotides are TGTGCCAGCAGTGAAGAGGGGAAAGCGGACCTGTACCAAGAGACCCAGTACTTC. It codes for CASSEEGKADLYQETQYF.

This clone was observed a single time. This chain connects TRBV4-3 to TRBJ1-2; TRBD1 agrees at 7 bases. After removal of 4 bases from V and 3 bases from J, the junction contained 8 bases not matched to a gene. There are 15 residues in the CDR3. Germline CDR1 reads LGHNA; CDR2 reads YSLEER. The CDR3 here is CASSLRGRVDYGYTF. The CDR3 nucleotides read TGCGCCAGCAGCCTTAGGGGGCGGGTCGACTATGGCTACACCTTC.

V usage is TRBV5-4 and J usage is TRBJ2-1; 10 positions match TRBD2. The CDR3 contains 17 residues. Germline loops: CDR1 SGHNT, CDR2 YYREEE (reference sequence). The ends lost 4 bases at V and 4 bases at J; junction bases unmatched: 11. The chain's CDR3 is CASSPAELAGRYNEQFF. CDR3 coding DNA: TGTGCCAGCAGCCCCGCGGAACTAGCGGGAAGGTACAATGAGCAGTTCTTC.

Here the CDR3 DNA reads TGTGCCAGCAGCGTACAGATCCTAGCGGGAGGTGAAGACACCGGGGAGCTGTTTTTT. This encodes CASSVQILAGGEDTGELFF. The chain has TRBV9 and TRBJ2-2; 11 nucleotides match TRBD2. The CDR3 covers 19 residues. Per the germline V gene, CDR1 is SGDLS and CDR2 is YYNGEE. The V gene end was trimmed by 1 base and the J gene end by 3 bases; junction bases not matched to a gene: 11.